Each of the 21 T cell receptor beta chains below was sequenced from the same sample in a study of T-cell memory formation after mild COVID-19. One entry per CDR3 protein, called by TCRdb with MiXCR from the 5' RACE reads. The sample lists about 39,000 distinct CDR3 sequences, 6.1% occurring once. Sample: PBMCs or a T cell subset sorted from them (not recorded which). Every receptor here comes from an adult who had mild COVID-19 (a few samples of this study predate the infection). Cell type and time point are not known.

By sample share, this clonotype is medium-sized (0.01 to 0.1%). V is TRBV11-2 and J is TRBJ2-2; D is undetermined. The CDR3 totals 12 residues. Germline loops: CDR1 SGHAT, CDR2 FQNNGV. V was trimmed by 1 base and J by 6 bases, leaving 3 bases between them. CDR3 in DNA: TGTGCCAGCAGCTTAGGGGCCGGGGAGCTGTTTTTT. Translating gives CASSLGAGELFF.

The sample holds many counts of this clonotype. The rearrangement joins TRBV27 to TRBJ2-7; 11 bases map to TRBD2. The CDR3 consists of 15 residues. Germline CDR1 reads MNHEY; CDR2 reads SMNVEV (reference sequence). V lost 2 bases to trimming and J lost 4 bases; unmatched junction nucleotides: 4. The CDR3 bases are TGTGCCAGCAGTTTAACTAGCGGGAGAGGGTACGAGCAGTACTTC. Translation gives CASSLTSGRGYEQYF.

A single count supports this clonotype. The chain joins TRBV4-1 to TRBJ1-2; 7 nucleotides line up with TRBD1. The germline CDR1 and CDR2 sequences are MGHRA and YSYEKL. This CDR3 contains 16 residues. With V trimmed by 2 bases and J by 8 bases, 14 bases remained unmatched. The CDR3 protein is CASSQPARDLRGGYTF. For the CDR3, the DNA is TGCGCCAGCAGCCAACCGGCCCGGGACCTCAGGGGGGGCTACACCTTC.

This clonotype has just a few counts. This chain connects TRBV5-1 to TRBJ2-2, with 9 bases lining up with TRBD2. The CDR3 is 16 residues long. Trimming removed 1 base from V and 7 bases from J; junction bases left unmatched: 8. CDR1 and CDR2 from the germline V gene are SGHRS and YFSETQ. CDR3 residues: CASSLWGTSSIGELFF. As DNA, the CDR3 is TGCGCCAGCAGCTTGTGGGGGACTAGCTCGATCGGGGAGCTGTTTTTT.

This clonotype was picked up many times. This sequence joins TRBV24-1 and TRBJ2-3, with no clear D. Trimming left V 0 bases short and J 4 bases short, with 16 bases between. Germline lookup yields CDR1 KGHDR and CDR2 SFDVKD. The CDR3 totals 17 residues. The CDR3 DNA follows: TGTGCCACCAGTGATTTGCCCGGAAATGTAGCCCCAGATACGCAGTATTTT. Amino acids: CATSDLPGNVAPDTQYF.

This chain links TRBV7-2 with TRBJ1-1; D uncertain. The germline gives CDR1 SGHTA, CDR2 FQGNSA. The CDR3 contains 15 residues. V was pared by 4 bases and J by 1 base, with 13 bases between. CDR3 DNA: TGTGCCAGCAGCTCCACGTTTCGAGGGAACACTGAAGCTTTCTTT. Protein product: CASSSTFRGNTEAFF.

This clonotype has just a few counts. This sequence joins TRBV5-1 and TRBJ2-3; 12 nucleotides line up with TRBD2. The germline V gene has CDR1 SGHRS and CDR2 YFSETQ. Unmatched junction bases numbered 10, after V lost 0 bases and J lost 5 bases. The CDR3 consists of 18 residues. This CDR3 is CASSLEPSLAGGEDTQYF. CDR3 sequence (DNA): TGCGCCAGCAGCTTGGAGCCCTCCCTAGCGGGGGGGGAAGATACGCAGTATTTT.

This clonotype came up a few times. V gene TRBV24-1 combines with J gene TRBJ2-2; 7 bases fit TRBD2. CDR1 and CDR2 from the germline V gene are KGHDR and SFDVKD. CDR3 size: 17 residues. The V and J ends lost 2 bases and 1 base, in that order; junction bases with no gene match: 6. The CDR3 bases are TGTGCCACCAGTGATTCGGGAGCGGGAATGAACACCGGGGAGCTGTTTTTT. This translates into CATSDSGAGMNTGELFF.

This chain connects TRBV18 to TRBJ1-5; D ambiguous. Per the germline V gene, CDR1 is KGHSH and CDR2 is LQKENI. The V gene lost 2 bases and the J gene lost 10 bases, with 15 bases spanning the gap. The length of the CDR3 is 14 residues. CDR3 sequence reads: CASSPAFESGPQHF. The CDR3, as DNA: TGTGCCAGCTCACCAGCATTTGAATCCGGCCCCCAGCATTTT.

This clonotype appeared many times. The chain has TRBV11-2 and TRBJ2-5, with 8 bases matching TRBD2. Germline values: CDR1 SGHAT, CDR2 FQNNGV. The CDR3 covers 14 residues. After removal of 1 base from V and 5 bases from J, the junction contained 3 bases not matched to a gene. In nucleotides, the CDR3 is TGTGCCAGCAGCTTAGGTCCGGGAGGGGAGACCCAGTACTTC. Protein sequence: CASSLGPGGETQYF.

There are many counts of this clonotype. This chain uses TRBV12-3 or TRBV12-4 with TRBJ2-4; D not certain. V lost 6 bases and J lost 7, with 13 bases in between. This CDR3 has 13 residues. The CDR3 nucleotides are TGTGCCAGCAGCGTCGGCCCCCTGAACATTCAGTACTTC. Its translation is CASSVGPLNIQYF.

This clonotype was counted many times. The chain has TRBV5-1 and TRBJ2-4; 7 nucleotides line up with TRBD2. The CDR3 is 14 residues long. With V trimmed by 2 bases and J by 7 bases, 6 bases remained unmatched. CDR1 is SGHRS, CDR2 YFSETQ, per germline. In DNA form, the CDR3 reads TGCGCCAGCAGCTTCGACGGGGGGTACAACATTCAGTACTTC. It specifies CASSFDGGYNIQYF.

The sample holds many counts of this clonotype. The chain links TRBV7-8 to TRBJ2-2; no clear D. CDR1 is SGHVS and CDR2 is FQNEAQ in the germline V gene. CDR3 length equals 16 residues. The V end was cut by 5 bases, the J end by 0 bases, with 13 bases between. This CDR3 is CASSPDIHPNTGELFF. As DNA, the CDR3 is TGTGCCAGCAGCCCTGACATACACCCGAACACCGGGGAGCTGTTTTTT.

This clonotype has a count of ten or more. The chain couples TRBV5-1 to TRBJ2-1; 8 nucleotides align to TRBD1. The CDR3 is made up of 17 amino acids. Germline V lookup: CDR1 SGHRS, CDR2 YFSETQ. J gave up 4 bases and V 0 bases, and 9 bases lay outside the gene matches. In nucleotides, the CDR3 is TGCGCCAGCAGCTTGGGCCACGGGACAGGAGTTTACAATGAGCAGTTCTTC. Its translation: CASSLGHGTGVYNEQFF.

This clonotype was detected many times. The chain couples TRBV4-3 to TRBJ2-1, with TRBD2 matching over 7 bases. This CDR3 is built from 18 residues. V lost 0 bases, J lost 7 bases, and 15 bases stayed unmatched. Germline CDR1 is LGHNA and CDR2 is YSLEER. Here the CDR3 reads CASSQDIRSGRERNEQFF. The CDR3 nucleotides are TGCGCCAGCAGCCAAGATATAAGGAGTGGGCGGGAGAGGAATGAGCAGTTCTTC.

This CDR3 reads CASSPGAANYGYTF. The CDR3 nucleotides read TGTGCCAGCAGCCCGGGAGCCGCTAACTATGGCTACACCTTC. This chain uses TRBV6-5 with TRBJ1-2; unclear D gene. The CDR3 loop spans 14 amino acids. Looked up from germline, CDR1 is MNHEY and CDR2 is SVGAGI. V was cut by 6 bases and J by 0 bases, with 11 bases left in between.

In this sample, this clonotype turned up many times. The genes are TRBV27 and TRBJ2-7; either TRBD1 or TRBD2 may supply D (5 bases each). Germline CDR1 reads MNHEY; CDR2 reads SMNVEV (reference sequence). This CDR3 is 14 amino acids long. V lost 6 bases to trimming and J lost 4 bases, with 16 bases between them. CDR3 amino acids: CASSPGPNEYEQYF. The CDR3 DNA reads TGTGCCAGCAGCCCGGGACCGAATGAATACGAGCAGTACTTC.

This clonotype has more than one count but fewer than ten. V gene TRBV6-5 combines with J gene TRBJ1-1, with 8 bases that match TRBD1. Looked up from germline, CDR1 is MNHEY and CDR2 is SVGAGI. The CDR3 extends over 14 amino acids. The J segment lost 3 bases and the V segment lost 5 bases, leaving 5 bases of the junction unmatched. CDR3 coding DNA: TGTGCCAGCAGTCACAACAGGGGGGACACTGAAGCTTTCTTT. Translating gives CASSHNRGDTEAFF.

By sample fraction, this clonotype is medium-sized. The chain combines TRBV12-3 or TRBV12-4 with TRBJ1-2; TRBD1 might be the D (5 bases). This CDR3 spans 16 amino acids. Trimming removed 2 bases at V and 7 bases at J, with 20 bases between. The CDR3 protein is CASSLWQDTPSSGYTF. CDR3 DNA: TGTGCCAGCAGTTTATGGCAGGACACCCCAAGTAGTGGCTACACCTTC.

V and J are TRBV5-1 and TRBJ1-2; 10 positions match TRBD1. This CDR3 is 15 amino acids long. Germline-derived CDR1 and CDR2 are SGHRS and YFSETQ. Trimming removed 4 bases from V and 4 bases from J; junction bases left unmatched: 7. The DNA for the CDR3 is TGCGCCAGCAGCCCGGAGACAGGGGGCGCCTATGGCTACACCTTC. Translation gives CASSPETGGAYGYTF.

The CDR3 spells CASSQVGTGGRDEQFF. CDR3 sequence (DNA): TGCGCCAGCAGCCAAGTAGGGACAGGGGGTAGAGATGAGCAGTTCTTC. This rearrangement joins TRBV4-1 to TRBJ2-1; 11 nucleotides match TRBD1. With V trimmed by 1 base and J by 8 bases, 7 bases remained unmatched. The CDR3 runs to 16 residues. From germline, CDR1 is MGHRA and CDR2 YSYEKL.